This TCR beta chain came from a study of T cells expressing NK-cell markers. Of note for this clonotype: Its target is unknown.

Synthesis of TCR beta cDNA relied on 5'RACE template switching carrying UMIs. TCRdb reprocessed the 5' RACE reads; each CDR3 protein has one entry and no DNA is given. The table gives about 150,000 distinct CDR3 sequences; the top ten clones make up less than 40% of it. Germline CDR1 is SGHDT and CDR2 is YYEEEE. The CDR3 contains 14 residues. Study-wide points: Dominance of the CD3+CD56-NKG2C+ fraction by these clonotypes also held in several donors.

The sample comprised blood T cells: a sorted CD56 or NKG2C T cell subset, CD4+ or CD8+ T cells, or bulk PBMC T cells (not recorded which). The TCR originated in a woman in her forties or fifties in good health. This chain connects TRBV5-6 to TRBJ2-2; no DNA is available, so the TRBD1 call from TCRdb remains unchecked. This chain's CDR3 is CAGGQTSNTGELFF.